This paragraph reports one T cell receptor (beta chain). This clone was observed a handful of times. The specificity of this receptor is unknown. Qualities for individual bases were not recorded, and no much larger clone is one base off. These data come from a study of CD4 T cell repertoires in COVID-19 (dated by TCRdb to 2020 to 2022). Looking at the study overall: For cross-reactivity analysis, CFSE-low cells were expanded with IL-2 for approximately 10 days, then relabeled and restimulated with spike proteins from other coronaviruses. TCR Vbeta repertoire analysis of SARS-CoV-2-reactive T cells was conducted at the subset level in a few recovered individuals. In COVID-19-recovered individuals, the study described naturally processed CD4+ T cell responses to SARS-CoV-2 spike and nucleoprotein and used TCR Vbeta sequencing to evaluate clonal composition.

The label giving this sample's time point can be read as: sample from a COVID-19-recovered individual after infection. The donors were patients who had gone through COVID-19 ranging from mild to severe and had recovered. Memory T cell samples that were not cultured were sequenced immediately after ex vivo isolation. CD4+ total memory, central memory, effector memory and circulating T follicular helper cells were isolated from peripheral blood mononuclear cells. Library preparation used the immunoSEQ multiplex PCR assay. The source study handled its data this way. The Chao-Jaccard similarity index and the number of shared clonotypes were used to measure repertoire overlap between subsets. This immuneACCESS table, as held by TCRdb, lists in-frame sequences with V and J called but not all clones. Of the missing ones, under half trace to an unresolved V gene in checked studies; the others have no known cause. V and J calls and clone size follow that table, whereas D and trimming were derived from the DNA. The sample table records approximately 79,000 clones; about 80% of these occur just once. 0.5% to 0.6% of the sample is taken by the ten largest.

The CDR3 measures 14 amino acids from cysteine to phenylalanine. CDR3 DNA is the only sequence kept; it has 42 bases, read in frame from the first base. Cut back by 5 bases and 4 bases, the V and J ends lie 12 bases apart. The germline V gene encodes CDR1 SGHTA and CDR2 FQGNSA. Overall study results and their limits: Between about 6.5 and 28% of SARS-CoV-2 clonotypes were also detected in SARS-CoV and/or HKU1 spike-stimulated secondary cultures, consistent with cross-reactivity. Several of the most expanded SARS-CoV-2-reactive clonotypes were shared between two or all three memory subsets, suggesting intraclonal diversification.

The receptor was derived from a human donor who had COVID-19. Sample: CD4+ T cells from peripheral blood, taken after recovery from COVID-19. The sequence links TRBV7-2 to TRBJ1-5; the D gene is unclear. The CDR3 is CASSARPGNQPQHF. The nucleotide sequence is TGTGCCAGCAGCGCCAGGCCGGGGAATCAGCCCCAGCATTTT.